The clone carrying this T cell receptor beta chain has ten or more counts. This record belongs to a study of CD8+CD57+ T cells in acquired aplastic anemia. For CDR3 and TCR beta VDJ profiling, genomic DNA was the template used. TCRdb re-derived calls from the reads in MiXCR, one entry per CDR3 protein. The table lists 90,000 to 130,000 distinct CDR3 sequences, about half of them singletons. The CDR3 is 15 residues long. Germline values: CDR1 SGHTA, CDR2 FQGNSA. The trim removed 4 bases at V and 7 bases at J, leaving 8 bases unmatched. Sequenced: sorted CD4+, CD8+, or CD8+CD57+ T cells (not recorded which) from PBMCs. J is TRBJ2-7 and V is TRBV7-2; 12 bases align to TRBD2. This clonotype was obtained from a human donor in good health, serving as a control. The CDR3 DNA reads TGTGCCAGCAGCTCCCCTAGCGGGGGGGTAAATGAGCAGTACTTC. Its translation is CASSSPSGGVNEQYF.